This record looks at one TCR beta chain sequence and its context. These data belong to a study of blood T cell repertoires in COVID-19. As for the study in general: The United States, Italy and Spain provided the acute and convalescent COVID-19 samples. PBMCs, B-cell-depleted T cells, or T cells provided the cDNA or gDNA that made up the material.

The repertoire was sequenced with immunoSEQ multiplex PCR; TCRdb's copy has only in-frame clones and lacks some. The sample holds about 230,000 clones, roughly 84% seen once. Germline assignment: CDR1 GTSNPN and CDR2 SVGIG (reference sequence). CDR3 size: 15 residues. J gave up 6 bases and V 2 bases, and 10 bases lay outside the gene matches. The specimen sequenced was peripheral blood. The origin of this receptor is a man aged 35-49 years with acute or convalescent COVID-19. V usage is TRBV30 and J usage is TRBJ2-3; 8 positions match TRBD1. The CDR3: CAWSSTGAKSDTQYF. In DNA form, the CDR3 reads TGTGCCTGGAGTTCGACAGGGGCTAAGTCTGATACGCAGTATTTT. Drawing the rest from reference TRBV30 and TRBJ2-3, the complete variable domain is SQTIHQWPATLVQPVGSPLSLECTVEGTSNPNLYWYRQAAGRGLQLLFYSVGIGQISSEVPQNLSASRPQDRQFILSSKKLLLSDSGFYLCAWSSTGAKSDTQYFGPGTRLTVL.